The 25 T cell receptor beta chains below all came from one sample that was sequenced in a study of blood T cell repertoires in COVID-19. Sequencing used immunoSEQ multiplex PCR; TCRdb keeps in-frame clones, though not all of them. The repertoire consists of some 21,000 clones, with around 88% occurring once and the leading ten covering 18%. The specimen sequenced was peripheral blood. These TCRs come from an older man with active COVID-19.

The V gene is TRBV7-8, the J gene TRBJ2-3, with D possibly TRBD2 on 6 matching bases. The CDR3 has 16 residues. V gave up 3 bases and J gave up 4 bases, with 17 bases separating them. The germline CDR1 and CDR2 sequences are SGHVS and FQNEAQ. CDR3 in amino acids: CASSFPSSSAPDTQYF. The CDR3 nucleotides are TGTGCCAGCAGCTTCCCCTCCTCTAGCGCCCCAGATACGCAGTATTTT.

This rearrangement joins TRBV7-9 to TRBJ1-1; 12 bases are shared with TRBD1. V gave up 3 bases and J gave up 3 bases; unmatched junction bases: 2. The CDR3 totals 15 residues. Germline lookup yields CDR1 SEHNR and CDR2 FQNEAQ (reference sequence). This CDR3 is CASSLGDRGHTEAFF. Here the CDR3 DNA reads TGTGCCAGCAGCTTGGGGGACAGGGGGCACACTGAAGCTTTCTTT.

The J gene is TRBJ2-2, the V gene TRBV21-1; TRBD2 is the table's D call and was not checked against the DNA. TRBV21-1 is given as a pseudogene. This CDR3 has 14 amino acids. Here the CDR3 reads CASSKGLPTGELFF. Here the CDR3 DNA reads TGTGCCAGCAGCAAAGGACTACCTACCGGGGAGCTGTTTTTT.

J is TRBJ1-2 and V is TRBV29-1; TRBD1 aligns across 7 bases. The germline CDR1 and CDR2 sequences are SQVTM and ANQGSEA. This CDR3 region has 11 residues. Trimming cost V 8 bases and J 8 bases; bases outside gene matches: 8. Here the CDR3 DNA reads TGCAGCTTGCGACAGGGACAGGGCTACACCTTC. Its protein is CSLRQGQGYTF.

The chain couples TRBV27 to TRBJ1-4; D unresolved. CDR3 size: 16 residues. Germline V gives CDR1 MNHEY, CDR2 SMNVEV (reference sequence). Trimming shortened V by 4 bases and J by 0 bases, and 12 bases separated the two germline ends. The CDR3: CASSSHTASTNEKLFF. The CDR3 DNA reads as TGTGCCAGCAGTTCTCACACAGCTTCAACTAATGAAAAACTGTTTTTT.

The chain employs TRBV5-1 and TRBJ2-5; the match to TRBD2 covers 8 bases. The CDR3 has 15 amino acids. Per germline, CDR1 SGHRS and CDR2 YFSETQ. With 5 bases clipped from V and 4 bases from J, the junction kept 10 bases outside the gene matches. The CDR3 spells CASRGLAGFGETQYF. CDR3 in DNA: TGCGCCAGCAGGGGGCTAGCGGGTTTTGGAGAGACCCAGTACTTC.

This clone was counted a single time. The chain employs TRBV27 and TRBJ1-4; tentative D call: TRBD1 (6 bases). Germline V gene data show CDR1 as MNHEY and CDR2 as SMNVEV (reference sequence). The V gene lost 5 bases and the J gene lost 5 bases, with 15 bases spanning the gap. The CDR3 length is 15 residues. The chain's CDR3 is CASSATGFGNEKLFF. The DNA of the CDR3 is TGTGCCAGCAGTGCCACAGGGTTTGGGAATGAAAAACTGTTTTTT.

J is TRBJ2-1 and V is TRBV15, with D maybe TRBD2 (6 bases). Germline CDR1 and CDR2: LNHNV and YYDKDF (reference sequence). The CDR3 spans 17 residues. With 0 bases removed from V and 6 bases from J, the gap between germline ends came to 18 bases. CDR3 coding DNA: TGTGCCACCAGCAGAGATTGGAAGGAGGGAATGACCAATGAGCAGTTCTTC. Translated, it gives CATSRDWKEGMTNEQFF. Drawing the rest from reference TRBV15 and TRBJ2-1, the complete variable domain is DAMVIQNPRYQVTQFGKPVTLSCSQTLNHNVMYWYQQKSSQAPKLLFHYYDKDFNNEADTPDNFQSRRPNTSFCFLDIRSPGLGDTAMYLCATSRDWKEGMTNEQFFGPGTRLTVL.

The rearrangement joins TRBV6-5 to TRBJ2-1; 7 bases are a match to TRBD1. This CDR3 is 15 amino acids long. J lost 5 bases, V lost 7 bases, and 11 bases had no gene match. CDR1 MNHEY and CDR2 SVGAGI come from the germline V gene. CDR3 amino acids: CASTIRRQGNNEQFF. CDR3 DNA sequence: TGTGCCAGCACCATTCGCAGACAGGGCAACAATGAGCAGTTCTTC.

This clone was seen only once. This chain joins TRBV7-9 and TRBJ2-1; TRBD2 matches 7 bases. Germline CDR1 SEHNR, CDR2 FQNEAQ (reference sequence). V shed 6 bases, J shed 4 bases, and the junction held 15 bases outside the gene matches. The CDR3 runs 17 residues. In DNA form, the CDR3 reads TGTGCCAGCAGTCCCTCCCGACTAGCCTTACTTTACAATGAGCAGTTCTTC. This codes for CASSPSRLALLYNEQFF.

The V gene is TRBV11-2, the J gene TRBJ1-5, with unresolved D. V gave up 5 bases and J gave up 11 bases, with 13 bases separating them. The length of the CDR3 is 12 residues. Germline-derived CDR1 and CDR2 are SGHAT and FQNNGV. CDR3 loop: CASSPTPSAQHF. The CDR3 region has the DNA TGTGCCAGCAGCCCCACGCCCAGCGCCCAGCATTTT.

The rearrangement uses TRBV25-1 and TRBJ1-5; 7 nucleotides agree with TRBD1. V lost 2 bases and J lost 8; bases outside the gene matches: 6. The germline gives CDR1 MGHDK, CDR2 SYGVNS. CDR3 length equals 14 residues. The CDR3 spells CASSEPGQFKPQHF. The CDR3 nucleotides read TGTGCCAGCAGTGAACCGGGACAGTTTAAGCCCCAGCATTTT.

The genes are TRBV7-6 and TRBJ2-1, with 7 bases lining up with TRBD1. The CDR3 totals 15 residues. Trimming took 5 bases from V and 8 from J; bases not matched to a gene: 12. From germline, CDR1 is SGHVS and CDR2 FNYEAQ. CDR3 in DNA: TGTGCCAGCAGCGCAAGGACAGGCGGAAAGGATGAGCAGTTCTTC. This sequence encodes CASSARTGGKDEQFF.

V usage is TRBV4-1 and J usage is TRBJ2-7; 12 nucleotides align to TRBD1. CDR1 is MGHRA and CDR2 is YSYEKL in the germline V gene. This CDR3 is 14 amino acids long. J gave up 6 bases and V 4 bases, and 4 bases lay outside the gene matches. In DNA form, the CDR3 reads TGCGCCAGCAGCCGGGGACAGGGGGCAAGCGAGCAGTACTTC. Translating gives CASSRGQGASEQYF.

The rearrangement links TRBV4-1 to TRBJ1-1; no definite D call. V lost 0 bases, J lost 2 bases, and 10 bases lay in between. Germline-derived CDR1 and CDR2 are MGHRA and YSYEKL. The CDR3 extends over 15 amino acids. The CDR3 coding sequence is TGCGCCAGCAGCCAAGAAGTGAGGGTAAACACTGAAGCTTTCTTT. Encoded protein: CASSQEVRVNTEAFF.

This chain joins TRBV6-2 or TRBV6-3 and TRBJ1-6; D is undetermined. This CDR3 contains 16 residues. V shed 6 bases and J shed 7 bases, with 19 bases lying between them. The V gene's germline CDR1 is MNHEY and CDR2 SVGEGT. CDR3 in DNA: TGTGCCAGCAGCCAAGACAATTCGGGGAACAATTCACCCCTCCACTTT. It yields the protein CASSQDNSGNNSPLHF.

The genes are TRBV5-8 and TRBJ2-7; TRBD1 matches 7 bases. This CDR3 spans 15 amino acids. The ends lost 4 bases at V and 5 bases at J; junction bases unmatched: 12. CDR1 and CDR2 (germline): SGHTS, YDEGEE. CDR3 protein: CASSLGETGVDEQYF. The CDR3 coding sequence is TGTGCCAGCAGCCTAGGGGAAACAGGGGTGGACGAGCAGTACTTC.

CDR3 nucleotide sequence: TGTGCCAGCAGCCAAGATTTGGGGGCTAGCGGGGGGGCCATTGAGCAGTTCTTC. It specifies CASSQDLGASGGAIEQFF. This chain joins TRBV4-2 and TRBJ2-1, with 12 bases matching TRBD2. J was trimmed by 9 bases and V by 0 bases; bases with no gene match: 12. The length of the CDR3 is 18 residues. Germline V gives CDR1 LGHNA, CDR2 YNFKEQ.

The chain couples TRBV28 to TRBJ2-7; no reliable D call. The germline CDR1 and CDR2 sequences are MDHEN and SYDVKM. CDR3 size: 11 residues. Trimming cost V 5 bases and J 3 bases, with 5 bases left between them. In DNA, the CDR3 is TGTGCCAGCAGTCTTTTCTACGAGCAGTACTTC. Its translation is CASSLFYEQYF.

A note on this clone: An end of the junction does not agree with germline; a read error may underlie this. The DNA of the CDR3 is TGTGCGTGGAAAGACAGGGGAATAGCCAAAAACATTCAGTACTTC. Translating gives CAWKDRGIAKNIQYF. J is TRBJ2-4 and V is TRBV30; 8 bases align to TRBD1. Germline V gene sequence: CDR1 GTSNPN, CDR2 SVGIG (reference sequence). This CDR3 has 15 residues.

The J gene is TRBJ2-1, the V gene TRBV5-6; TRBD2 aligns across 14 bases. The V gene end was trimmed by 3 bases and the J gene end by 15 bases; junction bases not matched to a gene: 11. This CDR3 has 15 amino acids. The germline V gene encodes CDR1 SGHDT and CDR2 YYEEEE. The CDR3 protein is CASSYLRLAGGRPFF. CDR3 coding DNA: TGTGCCAGCAGCTATCTTAGACTAGCGGGAGGGCGGCCGTTCTTC.

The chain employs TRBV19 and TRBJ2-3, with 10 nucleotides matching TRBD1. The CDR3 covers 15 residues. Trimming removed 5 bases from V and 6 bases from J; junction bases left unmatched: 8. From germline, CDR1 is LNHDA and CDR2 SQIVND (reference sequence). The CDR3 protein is CASSPRTGGADTQYF. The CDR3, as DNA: TGTGCCAGTAGTCCGAGGACAGGGGGTGCGGATACGCAGTATTTT. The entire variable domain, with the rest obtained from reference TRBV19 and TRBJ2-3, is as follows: DGGITQSPKYLFRKEGQNVTLSCEQNLNHDAMYWYRQDPGQGLRLIYYSQIVNDFQKGDIAEGYSVSREKKESFPLTVTSAQKNPTAFYLCASSPRTGGADTQYFGPGTRLTVL.

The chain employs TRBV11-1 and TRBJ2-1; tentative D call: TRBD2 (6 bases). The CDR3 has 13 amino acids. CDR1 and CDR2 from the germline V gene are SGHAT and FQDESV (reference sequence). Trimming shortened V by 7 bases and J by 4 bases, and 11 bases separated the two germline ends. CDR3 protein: CASTPEGYNEQFF. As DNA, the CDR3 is TGTGCCAGCACCCCGGAGGGGTACAATGAGCAGTTCTTC. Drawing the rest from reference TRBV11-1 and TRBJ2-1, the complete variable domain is EAEVAQSPRYKITEKSQAVAFWCDPISGHATLYWYRQILGQGPELLVQFQDESVVDDSQLPKDRFSAERLKGVDSTLKIQPAELGDSAMYLCASTPEGYNEQFFGPGTRLTVL.

The CDR3 sequence: CASSLDRSGNTIYF. The CDR3 region has the DNA TGTGCCAGCAGCTTGGACAGGAGTGGAAACACCATATATTTT. The genes are TRBV11-2 and TRBJ1-3; 7 bases line up with TRBD1. CDR1 is SGHAT and CDR2 is FQNNGV in the germline V gene. The V and J ends lost 3 bases and 3 bases, in that order; junction bases with no gene match: 2. This CDR3 comprises 14 residues.

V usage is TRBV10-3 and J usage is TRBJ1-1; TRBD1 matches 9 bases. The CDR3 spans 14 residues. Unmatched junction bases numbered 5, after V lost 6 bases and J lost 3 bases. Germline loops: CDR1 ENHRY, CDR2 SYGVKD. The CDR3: CAISRTGDDTEAFF. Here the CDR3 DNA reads TGTGCCATCAGCAGGACAGGGGACGACACTGAAGCTTTCTTT.